This TCR beta chain was sequenced in a study of blood T cell repertoires in COVID-19 (dated by TCRdb to 2020 to 2022). For the study in its entirety: Collaborator samples came from the United States, Italy and Spain and covered acute and convalescent phases of COVID-19. The prospective study material was composed of cDNA or gDNA derived from T cells, B-cell-depleted T cells, or PBMCs. The dataset comprised deeply sampled blood TCRbeta repertoires from subjects exposed to, actively infected with, or recovered from COVID-19. The repertoires were released in a freely available public database intended as a resource for research on the immune response to SARS-CoV-2. The samples were drawn from two sources: the first 160 participants of the ongoing ImmuneRACE study, and 1,000 to 1,500 subjects contributed by 6 global collaborators. A de-identified subject ID, COVID-19 status, age in years and sex were almost always included in the sample metadata. Where HLA class I and class II types were available, the types were taken from metadata supplied by the sample provider, not from assay-based typing.

The junction shows trimming of 5 bases on V and 2 bases on J, plus 3 bases between the germline ends. CDR1 MDHEN and CDR2 SYDVKM were looked up in the germline V gene. Inclusive of the bounding cysteine and phenylalanine, the CDR3 is 11 residues long. Only the CDR3 region is kept as DNA, spanning 33 bases read in frame from base 1. The investigation overall reported the following: How much clinical and demographic metadata was included differed by source and by participant, and the metadata was provided uncurated.

TCRbeta CDR3 regions were amplified from genomic DNA by means of the immunoSEQ Assay, a bias-controlled multiplex PCR. The original methods were these. The number of nucleated cells in each sample was estimated from the amplification of reference gene primers within the assay. To quantify the absolute abundance of each unique TCRbeta CDR3 rearrangement, sequence reads were collapsed and filtered. For each sample, productive Simpson clonality was calculated as the square root of Simpson's diversity index across productive rearrangements. TCRdb mirrors the immuneACCESS table, restricted to in-frame sequences. Some clones are absent from its copies; in checked studies, under half trace to an unresolved V gene, and the reason for the others is unknown. V and J calls and clone size are as listed in that table; D and trimming were resolved from the DNA. The sample data list 250,000 or so clones, and approximately 82% of these were observed just once. The top ten constitute around 1.9% of the sample.

With respect to this clone: Which antigen it targets is not known. Within one base of it there is no much larger clone, and no base qualities were kept. Other DNA sequences of this sample code for an identical CDR3.

Collaborating institutions collected whole blood in K2EDTA tubes following their own protocols. Collaborator samples were shipped for TCRbeta analysis as frozen whole blood, isolated PBMCs, or DNA extracted from either sample type. The sequence was collected from an elderly woman with acute or convalescent COVID-19. The sequence links TRBV28 to TRBJ2-5; the D gene cannot be resolved reliably. Source material: peripheral blood. The DNA sequence follows: TGTGCCAGCAGTCTACAAGAGACCCAGTACTTC. This codes for CASSLQETQYF.